This T cell receptor beta chain was sequenced in a study of CD4 T cells in relation to SARS-CoV-2 and coronaviruses. Germline CDR1 is SGHNT and CDR2 is YYREEE (reference sequence). CDR3 length: 15 residues. V gave up 4 bases and J gave up 4 bases; unmatched junction bases: 6. Profiled with immunoSEQ multiplex PCR; TCRdb holds only in-frame clones, not every one. The sample has 25,000 to 35,000 clones; more than 65% are singletons. As concerns this clone: The antigen is undetermined.

This receptor was obtained from an adult with COVID-19. The sample comprised memory CD4+ T cells from PBMCs, cultured in vitro. J is TRBJ1-5 and V is TRBV5-4; 9 bases agree with TRBD1. The CDR3 nucleotides read TGTGCCAGCAGCCCCGGGACAGGGAGAAATCAGCCCCAGCATTTT. Its protein product is CASSPGTGRNQPQHF.